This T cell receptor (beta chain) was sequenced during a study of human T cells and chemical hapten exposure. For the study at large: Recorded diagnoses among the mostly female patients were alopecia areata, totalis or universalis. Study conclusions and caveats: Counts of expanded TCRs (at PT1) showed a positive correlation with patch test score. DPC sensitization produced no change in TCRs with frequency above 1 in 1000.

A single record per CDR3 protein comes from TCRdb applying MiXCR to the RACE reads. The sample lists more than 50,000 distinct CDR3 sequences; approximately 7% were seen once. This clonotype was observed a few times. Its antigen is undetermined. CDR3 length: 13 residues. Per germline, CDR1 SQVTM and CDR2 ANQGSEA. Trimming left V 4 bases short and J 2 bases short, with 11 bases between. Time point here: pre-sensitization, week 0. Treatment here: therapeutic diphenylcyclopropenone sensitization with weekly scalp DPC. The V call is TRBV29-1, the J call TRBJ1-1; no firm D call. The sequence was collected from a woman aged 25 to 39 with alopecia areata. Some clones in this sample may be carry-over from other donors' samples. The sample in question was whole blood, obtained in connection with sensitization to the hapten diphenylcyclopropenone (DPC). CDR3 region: CSVGWAANTEAFF. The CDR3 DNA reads TGCAGCGTTGGCTGGGCAGCTAACACTGAAGCTTTCTTT.